The sequence of this T cell receptor beta chain was determined in a study of blood T cell repertoires in COVID-19. The wider study: The origin of the acute and convalescent COVID-19 samples was the United States, Italy and Spain. In each case, the material was cDNA or gDNA derived from T cells, B-cell-depleted T cells, or PBMCs.

J lost 4 bases, V lost 4 bases, and 10 bases had no gene match. Germline V gene sequence: CDR1 DFQATT, CDR2 SNEGSKA (reference sequence). CDR3 length equals 14 residues. Authors' methods: How many nucleated cells were present was estimated from reference gene primer amplification. The assay was immunoSEQ multiplex PCR, and TCRdb's table has in-frame clones only and misses some. The V and J calls and clone size were taken over from that table, and D and trimming were inferred from the DNA. The sample yields 280,000 or so clones, over 75% seen once. The receptor's source is a human donor in a cohort sampled during active COVID-19. The V call is TRBV20-1, the J call TRBJ2-7; 7 bases are a match to TRBD2. Sequencing used peripheral blood. The CDR3 nucleotides read TGCAGTGCTAATGAGGGAGGGAGTGGGTACGAGCAGTACTTC. The encoded protein is CSANEGGSGYEQYF.